What follows describes a single T cell receptor beta chain. From germline, CDR1 is SGHTA and CDR2 FQGNSA. V was clipped by 2 bases and J by 5 bases; unmatched bases: 12. The length of the CDR3 is 18 residues. The sort gate was single viable CD3+CD4+CD8-CD45RO+ cells for memory CD4+ T cells. Serum IgG to CMV pp150, pp28, p38 and p52 defined serostatus. In the original processing: After removing out-of-frame reads, 2 million to 2.5 million distinct TCRbeta sequences remained. Some clones are missing from TCRdb's copy, which holds only in-frame ones; the method was immunoSEQ multiplex PCR. V, J and clone size reflect that table, while D and trimming were determined from the DNA. The top ten hold about 0.5% of the sample, which has roughly 50,000 clones, 82% seen once. The entry originates in a study of memory CD4+ T cells and cytomegalovirus serostatus.

The clonotype was recovered from an adult in good health and CMV-seronegative. Some clones in this sample may be carry-over from other donors' samples. The specimen was memory CD4+ T cells from blood. The chain has TRBV7-2 and TRBJ2-5; 12 bases map to TRBD2. Here the CDR3 reads CASSLIRPSGGGTETQYF. The CDR3 DNA reads TGTGCCAGCAGCTTAATTCGTCCTAGCGGGGGGGGGACGGAGACCCAGTACTTC.